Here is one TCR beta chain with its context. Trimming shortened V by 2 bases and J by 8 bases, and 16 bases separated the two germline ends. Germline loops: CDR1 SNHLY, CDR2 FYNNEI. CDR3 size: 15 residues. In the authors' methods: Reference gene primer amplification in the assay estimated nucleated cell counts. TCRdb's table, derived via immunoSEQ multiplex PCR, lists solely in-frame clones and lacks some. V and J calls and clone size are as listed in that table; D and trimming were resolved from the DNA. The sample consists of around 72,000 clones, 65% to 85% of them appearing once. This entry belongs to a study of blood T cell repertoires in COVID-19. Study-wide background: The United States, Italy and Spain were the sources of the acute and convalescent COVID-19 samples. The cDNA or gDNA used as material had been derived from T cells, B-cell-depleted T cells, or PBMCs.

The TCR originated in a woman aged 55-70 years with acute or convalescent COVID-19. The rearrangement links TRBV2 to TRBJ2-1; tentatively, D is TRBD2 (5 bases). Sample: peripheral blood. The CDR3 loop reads CASSEQSPGIHEQFF. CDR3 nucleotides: TGTGCCAGCAGTGAACAATCGCCGGGAATCCATGAGCAGTTCTTC.